Given below is one TCR beta chain in context. As yet, its antigen is unknown. Combined were second doses at about 4 or about 12 weeks. The table came from immunoSEQ multiplex PCR; TCRdb's copy has only in-frame clones and leaves some out. The sample includes tens of thousands of clones, 75% to 90% seen only once; the top ten take roughly 7.2%. The data originate from a study of T cell responses to AZD1222 COVID-19 vaccine. Findings and caveats of the study: Just 5 to 7 people given AZD1222 tested seropositive at baseline. Spike was spanned by vaccine-associated CD4 TCRs, which were dominant at 160-218 and 743-854. Unmutated variant regions are reportedly the target of nearly half of TCRs that are spike-specific.

The receptor comes from an adult who received the AZD1222 COVID-19 vaccine. This specimen consisted of peripheral blood, obtained 28 days after the second AZD1222 dose.

CDR3 sequence: CASRLTYSNTEAFF. Here the CDR3 DNA reads TGTGCCAGCAGGCTGACGTATTCGAACACTGAAGCTTTCTTT. The genes are TRBV6-5 and TRBJ1-1; D call uncertain. CDR3 length equals 14 residues. The ends were cut back, 6 bases at V and 1 base at J, with 12 bases in the middle. The germline gives CDR1 MNHEY, CDR2 SVGAGI.